This T cell receptor (beta chain) stems from a study of blood T cell repertoires in COVID-19. Study as a whole: Italy, Spain and the United States were the sources of the convalescent and acute COVID-19 samples. Sources were T cells, B-cell-depleted T cells, or PBMCs; the material itself was cDNA or gDNA.

Original handling: Counts of nucleated cells, estimated from reference gene primer amplification, were obtained. Some clones are missing from TCRdb's copy, which holds only in-frame ones; the method was immunoSEQ multiplex PCR. That table gives V, J and clone size, and the DNA gave D and trimming. This table has roughly 160,000 clones, around four fifths appearing once. This CDR3 comprises 15 residues. Unmatched junction bases numbered 2, after V lost 0 bases and J lost 2 bases. Per germline, CDR1 SGHRS and CDR2 YFSETQ. The chain is built from TRBV5-1 and TRBJ2-3, with 8 bases identical to TRBD2. The specimen was peripheral blood. The receptor comes from a woman in her 70s who had recovered from COVID-19. This chain's CDR3 is CASSLAGGDTDTQYF. The CDR3 nucleotides are TGCGCCAGCAGCTTGGCCGGGGGGGACACAGATACGCAGTATTTT.